Sequencing of this T cell receptor beta chain was carried out in a study of blood T cell repertoires in COVID-19. Study in general: The analysed material was cDNA or gDNA that came from T cells, B-cell-depleted T cells, or PBMCs.

Assay: immunoSEQ multiplex PCR; the TCRdb copy retains only in-frame clones and omits some. Among fewer than 120,000 clones listed, about 72% were seen once. V lost 0 bases and J 7 bases, leaving 16 bases between the germline ends. From germline, CDR1 is LGHNA and CDR2 YNFKEQ. This CDR3 comprises 15 residues. The receptor's source is a woman aged 55-75 years with acute or convalescent COVID-19. What was sequenced was peripheral blood. J is TRBJ2-7 and V is TRBV4-2, with a weak D call TRBD1 (5 bases). The CDR3 spells CASSQERGALREQYF. In DNA, the CDR3 is TGTGCCAGCAGCCAAGAGCGTGGGGCTCTTCGGGAGCAGTACTTC.